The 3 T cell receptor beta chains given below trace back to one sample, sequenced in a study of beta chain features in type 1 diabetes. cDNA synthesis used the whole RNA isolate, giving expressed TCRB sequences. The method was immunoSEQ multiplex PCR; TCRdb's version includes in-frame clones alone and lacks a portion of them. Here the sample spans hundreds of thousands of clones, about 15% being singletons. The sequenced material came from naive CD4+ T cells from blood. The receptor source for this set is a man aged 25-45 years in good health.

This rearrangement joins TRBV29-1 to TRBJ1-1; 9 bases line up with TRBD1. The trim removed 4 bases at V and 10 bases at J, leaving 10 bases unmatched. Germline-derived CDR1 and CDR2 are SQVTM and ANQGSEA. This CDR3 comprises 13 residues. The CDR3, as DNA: TGCAGCGTTGTTAGGTTGTTGACAGGGGGAGCTTTCTTT. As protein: CSVVRLLTGGAFF.

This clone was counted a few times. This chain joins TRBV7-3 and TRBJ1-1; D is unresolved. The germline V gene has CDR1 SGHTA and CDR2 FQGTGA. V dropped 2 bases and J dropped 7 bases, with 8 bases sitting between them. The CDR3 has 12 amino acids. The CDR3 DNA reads TGTGCCAGCAGCTTAGGCTTCAGTGAAGCTTTCTTT. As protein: CASSLGFSEAFF.

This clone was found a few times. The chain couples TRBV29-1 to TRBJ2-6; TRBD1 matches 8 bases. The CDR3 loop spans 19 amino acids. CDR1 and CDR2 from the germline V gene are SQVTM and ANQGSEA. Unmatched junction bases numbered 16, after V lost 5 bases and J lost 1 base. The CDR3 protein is CSVYGIPGRGLSGANVLTF. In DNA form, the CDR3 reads TGCAGCGTTTACGGTATCCCGGGCAGGGGGCTATCTGGGGCCAACGTCCTGACTTTC.